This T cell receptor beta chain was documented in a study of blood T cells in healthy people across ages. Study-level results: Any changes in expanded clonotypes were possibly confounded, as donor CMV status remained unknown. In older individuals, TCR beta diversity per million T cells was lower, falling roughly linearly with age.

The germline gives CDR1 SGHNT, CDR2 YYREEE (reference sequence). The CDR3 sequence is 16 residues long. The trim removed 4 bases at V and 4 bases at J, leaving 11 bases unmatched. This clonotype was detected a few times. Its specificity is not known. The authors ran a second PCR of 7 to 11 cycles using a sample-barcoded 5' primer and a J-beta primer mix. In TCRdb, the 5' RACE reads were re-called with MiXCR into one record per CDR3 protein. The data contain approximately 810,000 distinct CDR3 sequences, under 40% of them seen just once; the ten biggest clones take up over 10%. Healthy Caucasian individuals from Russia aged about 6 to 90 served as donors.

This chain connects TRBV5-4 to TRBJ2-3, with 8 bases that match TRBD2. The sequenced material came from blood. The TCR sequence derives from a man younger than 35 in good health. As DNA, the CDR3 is TGTGCCAGCAGCACCACTAGCGGATCGTCAGCAGATACGCAGTATTTT. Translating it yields CASSTTSGSSADTQYF.